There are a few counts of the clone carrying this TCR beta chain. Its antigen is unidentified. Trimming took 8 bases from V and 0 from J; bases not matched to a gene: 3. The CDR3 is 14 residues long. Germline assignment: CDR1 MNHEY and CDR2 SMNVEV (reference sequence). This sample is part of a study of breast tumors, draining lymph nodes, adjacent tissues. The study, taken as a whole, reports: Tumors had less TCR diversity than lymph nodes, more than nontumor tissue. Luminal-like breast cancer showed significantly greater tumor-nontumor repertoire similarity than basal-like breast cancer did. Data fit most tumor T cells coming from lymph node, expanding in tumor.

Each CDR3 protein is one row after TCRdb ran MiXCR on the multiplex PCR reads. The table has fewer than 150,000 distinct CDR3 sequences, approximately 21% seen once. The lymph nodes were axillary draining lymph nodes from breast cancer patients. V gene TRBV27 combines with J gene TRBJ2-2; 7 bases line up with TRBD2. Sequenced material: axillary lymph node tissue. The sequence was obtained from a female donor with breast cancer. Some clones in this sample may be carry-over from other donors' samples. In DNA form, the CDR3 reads TGTGCCAGCTCTACTAGCGCGAACACCGGGGAGCTGTTTTTT. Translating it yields CASSTSANTGELFF.